This is a list of T cell receptor beta chains from one sample in a study of T cell changes during pregnancy in multiple sclerosis. Sequenced by immunoSEQ multiplex PCR; TCRdb stores in-frame clones only, minus some. The sample has 40,000 to 50,000 clones, 85% to 95% seen once. This specimen was CD4+ T cells from peripheral blood mononuclear cells, taken in the third trimester of pregnancy. These receptors were obtained from a female donor with multiple sclerosis, enrolled in a pregnancy study. Each CDR3 is given with its conserved first and last residue. Each record gives: J gene, V gene, CDR3 protein.

J gene: TRBJ2-2; V gene: TRBV7-7; CDR3 protein: CASSPRTLSTGELFF
J gene: TRBJ2-2; V gene: TRBV2; CDR3 protein: CASKGTANTGELFF
J gene: TRBJ1-1; V gene: TRBV18; CDR3 protein: CASSPRAGDYNTEAFF
J gene: TRBJ2-3; V gene: TRBV5-4; CDR3 protein: CASSIPGQGPATDTQYF
J gene: TRBJ1-1; V gene: TRBV5-4; CDR3 protein: CASSLDSEGRTEAFF
J gene: TRBJ1-3; V gene: TRBV30; CDR3 protein: CARKERTSGNTIYF
J gene: TRBJ2-5; V gene: TRBV7-6; CDR3 protein: CASSPLAGLQETQYF
J gene: TRBJ2-1; V gene: TRBV19; CDR3 protein: CASSGTSGSMSSYNEQFF
J gene: TRBJ1-4; V gene: TRBV18; CDR3 protein: CASSLRQEEKLFF
J gene: TRBJ1-1; V gene: TRBV29-1; CDR3 protein: CSGREVTEAFF
J gene: TRBJ1-1; V gene: TRBV6-1; CDR3 protein: CASSLSLTEAFF
J gene: TRBJ2-1; V gene: TRBV6-5; CDR3 protein: CASKTSGGDNEQFF
J gene: TRBJ2-7; V gene: TRBV6-1; CDR3 protein: CASTSLTGPYEQYF
J gene: TRBJ1-1; V gene: TRBV7-3; CDR3 protein: CASSSGQGNTEAFF
J gene: TRBJ1-4; V gene: TRBV6-1; CDR3 protein: CASTNRQATNEKLFF
J gene: TRBJ2-7; V gene: TRBV5-5; CDR3 protein: CASSLTSVYEQYF